A selection of T cell receptor beta chains follows, all from one sample in a study of T cell changes during pregnancy in multiple sclerosis. The method was immunoSEQ multiplex PCR; TCRdb's version includes in-frame clones alone and lacks a portion of them. Among about 44,000 clones listed, roughly 91% were seen once. This specimen consisted of CD8+ T cells from peripheral blood mononuclear cells, obtained after pregnancy. These receptors all come from a female donor in good health, enrolled as a control in a pregnancy study. CDR3s include the opening cysteine and the closing phenylalanine or tryptophan. Each record gives: CDR3 protein, CDR3 DNA, D gene, V gene, J gene, clone size. A D gene is named only where the DNA matches it firmly. Only part of the rows carry a size: once, few, many, or a class if the clone is expanded.

cdr3_aa: CSVSGQPPNYEQFF
cdr3_nt: TGCAGCGTCTCTGGACAGCCCCCCAATTACGAGCAGTTCTTC
d_call: NA
v_call: TRBV29-1
j_call: TRBJ2-1
clone_size: NA

cdr3_aa: CASSLNSPLHF
cdr3_nt: TGTGCCAGCAGCCTGAATTCACCCCTCCACTTT
d_call: NA
v_call: TRBV6-6
j_call: TRBJ1-6
clone_size: few

cdr3_aa: CASSPGQGIPLLYF
cdr3_nt: TGTGCCAGCAGCCCGGGACAGGGCATCCCTCTGCTGTATTTT
d_call: TRBD1
v_call: TRBV5-6
j_call: TRBJ2-3
clone_size: NA

cdr3_aa: CASSLGTANQPQHF
cdr3_nt: TGTGCCAGCAGCTTGGGGACAGCTAATCAGCCCCAGCATTTT
d_call: NA
v_call: TRBV5-8
j_call: TRBJ1-5
clone_size: NA

cdr3_aa: CASSSPQGSGYGYTF
cdr3_nt: TGTGCCAGCAGTTCCCCACAGGGGTCGGGCTATGGCTACACCTTC
d_call: TRBD1
v_call: TRBV28
j_call: TRBJ1-2
clone_size: NA

cdr3_aa: CASSPGWGQNEKLFF
cdr3_nt: TGTGCCAGCTCTCCAGGGTGGGGACAGAATGAAAAACTGTTTTTT
d_call: TRBD1
v_call: TRBV6-5
j_call: TRBJ1-4
clone_size: NA

cdr3_aa: CASYEGGGDGYTF
cdr3_nt: TGTGCCAGCTATGAAGGGGGCGGTGATGGCTACACCTTC
d_call: TRBD1
v_call: TRBV7-9
j_call: TRBJ1-2
clone_size: NA

cdr3_aa: CASSPRGIGYEQYF
cdr3_nt: TGTGCCAGCAGTCCCCGCGGTATCGGCTACGAGCAGTACTTC
d_call: NA
v_call: TRBV27
j_call: TRBJ2-7
clone_size: NA

cdr3_aa: CASSQDWRVDEKLFF
cdr3_nt: TGCGCCAGCAGCCAAGATTGGAGGGTTGATGAAAAACTGTTTTTT
d_call: NA
v_call: TRBV4-3
j_call: TRBJ1-4
clone_size: NA

cdr3_aa: CASSLGQEAFF
cdr3_nt: TGCGCCAGCAGCCTAGGACAGGAAGCTTTCTTT
d_call: NA
v_call: TRBV5-1
j_call: TRBJ1-1
clone_size: NA

cdr3_aa: CASSEGGGVNQPQHF
cdr3_nt: TGTGCCAGCAGCGAGGGAGGGGGGGTCAATCAGCCCCAGCATTTT
d_call: NA
v_call: TRBV9
j_call: TRBJ1-5
clone_size: NA

cdr3_aa: CASSHPGGELFF
cdr3_nt: TGTGCCAGCTCACACCCGGGCGGGGAGCTGTTTTTT
d_call: NA
v_call: TRBV18
j_call: TRBJ2-2
clone_size: NA

cdr3_aa: CASSWTSGGVYNEQFF
cdr3_nt: TGTGCCAGCAGCTGGACTAGCGGGGGGGTATACAATGAGCAGTTCTTC
d_call: TRBD2
v_call: TRBV2
j_call: TRBJ2-1
clone_size: NA

cdr3_aa: CASSLVSETGPIQETQYF
cdr3_nt: TGTGCCAGCAGCTTAGTCTCAGAGACAGGGCCCATCCAAGAGACCCAGTACTTC
d_call: TRBD1
v_call: TRBV7-8
j_call: TRBJ2-5
clone_size: NA

cdr3_aa: CASSQDPRQGARNTGELFF
cdr3_nt: TGTGCCAGCAGCCAAGATCCCCGACAGGGGGCGCGAAACACCGGGGAGCTGTTTTTT
d_call: TRBD1
v_call: TRBV4-2
j_call: TRBJ2-2
clone_size: once

cdr3_aa: CASNEASSYNEQFF
cdr3_nt: TGTGCCAGCAATGAGGCAAGCTCCTACAATGAGCAGTTCTTC
d_call: NA
v_call: TRBV9
j_call: TRBJ2-1
clone_size: once

cdr3_aa: CASSATGVYQETQYF
cdr3_nt: TGTGCCAGCAGCGCGACAGGGGTTTATCAAGAGACCCAGTACTTC
d_call: TRBD1
v_call: TRBV7-3
j_call: TRBJ2-5
clone_size: NA

cdr3_aa: CASSFWTGSNQPQHF
cdr3_nt: TGTGCCAGCAGTTTCTGGACAGGCAGCAATCAGCCCCAGCATTTT
d_call: TRBD1
v_call: TRBV28
j_call: TRBJ1-5
clone_size: NA

cdr3_aa: CASSQRATPGAEAFF
cdr3_nt: TGTGCCAGCAGCCAGCGGGCAACTCCTGGCGCTGAAGCTTTCTTT
d_call: NA
v_call: TRBV11-1
j_call: TRBJ1-1
clone_size: NA

cdr3_aa: CASSLGTSGLYTDTQYF
cdr3_nt: TGTGCCAGCAGTTTAGGGACTAGCGGGCTGTATACAGATACGCAGTATTTT
d_call: TRBD2
v_call: TRBV27
j_call: TRBJ2-3
clone_size: NA

cdr3_aa: CASSLVPSGGRETQYF
cdr3_nt: TGTGCCAGCAGCTTAGTTCCTAGCGGGGGTCGGGAGACCCAGTACTTC
d_call: TRBD2
v_call: TRBV7-8
j_call: TRBJ2-5
clone_size: NA

cdr3_aa: CASSFSSDTQYF
cdr3_nt: TGCGCCAGCAGCTTCTCTTCAGATACGCAGTATTTT
d_call: NA
v_call: TRBV5-1
j_call: TRBJ2-3
clone_size: NA

cdr3_aa: CASNKKEGRVNTEAFF
cdr3_nt: TGTGCCAGCAACAAAAAAGAGGGAAGGGTGAACACTGAAGCTTTCTTT
d_call: NA
v_call: TRBV7-9
j_call: TRBJ1-1
clone_size: NA

cdr3_aa: CQGAEAFF
cdr3_nt: TGTCAAGGGGCTGAAGCTTTCTTT
d_call: NA
v_call: TRBV9
j_call: TRBJ1-1
clone_size: few

cdr3_aa: CASSRDSIDEQYF
cdr3_nt: TGTGCCAGTAGCCGGGACAGCATTGACGAGCAGTACTTC
d_call: TRBD1
v_call: TRBV19
j_call: TRBJ2-7
clone_size: NA

cdr3_aa: CASSASDRGRSKNIQYF
cdr3_nt: TGTGCCAGCAGCGCCTCGGACAGGGGGCGCAGTAAAAACATTCAGTACTTC
d_call: TRBD1
v_call: TRBV5-6
j_call: TRBJ2-4
clone_size: NA

cdr3_aa: CASSPSSGDTYNEQFF
cdr3_nt: TGTGCCAGCAGTCCCTCTAGCGGGGACACCTACAATGAGCAGTTCTTC
d_call: TRBD2
v_call: TRBV27
j_call: TRBJ2-1
clone_size: NA

cdr3_aa: CASSLYGGETYEQYF
cdr3_nt: TGTGCCAGCAGCTTATACGGGGGAGAAACCTACGAGCAGTACTTC
d_call: NA
v_call: TRBV11-2
j_call: TRBJ2-7
clone_size: NA

cdr3_aa: CASKKDSGGHSPLHF
cdr3_nt: TGCGCCAGCAAGAAAGACTCCGGAGGGCATTCACCCCTCCACTTT
d_call: NA
v_call: TRBV10-2
j_call: TRBJ1-6
clone_size: few

cdr3_aa: CAWSMGRDTNYGYTF
cdr3_nt: TGTGCCTGGAGTATGGGTCGGGATACAAACTATGGCTACACCTTC
d_call: NA
v_call: TRBV30
j_call: TRBJ1-2
clone_size: medium-sized

cdr3_aa: CASSLSGWTPNTGELFF
cdr3_nt: TGTGCCAGCAGCTTAAGTGGGTGGACACCAAACACCGGGGAGCTGTTTTTT
d_call: NA
v_call: TRBV7-3
j_call: TRBJ2-2
clone_size: NA

cdr3_aa: CASRPRGGVSYEQYF
cdr3_nt: TGTGCCAGCAGGCCCCGGGGGGGCGTTTCCTACGAGCAGTACTTC
d_call: TRBD2
v_call: TRBV6-6
j_call: TRBJ2-7
clone_size: NA

cdr3_aa: CASSQRTGELFF
cdr3_nt: TGCGCCAGCAGCCAAAGGACTGGGGAGCTGTTTTTT
d_call: NA
v_call: TRBV4-3
j_call: TRBJ2-2
clone_size: once

cdr3_aa: CASSDRGTGELFF
cdr3_nt: TGTGCCAGCAGCGACAGGGGAACCGGGGAGCTGTTTTTT
d_call: TRBD1
v_call: TRBV7-6
j_call: TRBJ2-2
clone_size: NA

cdr3_aa: CASSAGTGETGELFF
cdr3_nt: TGTGCCAGCAGCGCCGGGACAGGGGAAACCGGGGAGCTGTTTTTT
d_call: TRBD1
v_call: TRBV6-4
j_call: TRBJ2-2
clone_size: NA

cdr3_aa: CASSIAVNTEAFF
cdr3_nt: TGTGCCAGTAGTATTGCAGTGAACACTGAAGCTTTCTTT
d_call: NA
v_call: TRBV19
j_call: TRBJ1-1
clone_size: NA

cdr3_aa: CASSSLTSGTYNEQFF
cdr3_nt: TGTGCCAGCAGTTCCCTGACTAGCGGGACCTACAATGAGCAGTTCTTC
d_call: TRBD2
v_call: TRBV28
j_call: TRBJ2-1
clone_size: NA

cdr3_aa: CASSAGPDEQYF
cdr3_nt: TGTGCCAGTAGTGCAGGCCCTGACGAGCAGTACTTC
d_call: NA
v_call: TRBV19
j_call: TRBJ2-7
clone_size: NA